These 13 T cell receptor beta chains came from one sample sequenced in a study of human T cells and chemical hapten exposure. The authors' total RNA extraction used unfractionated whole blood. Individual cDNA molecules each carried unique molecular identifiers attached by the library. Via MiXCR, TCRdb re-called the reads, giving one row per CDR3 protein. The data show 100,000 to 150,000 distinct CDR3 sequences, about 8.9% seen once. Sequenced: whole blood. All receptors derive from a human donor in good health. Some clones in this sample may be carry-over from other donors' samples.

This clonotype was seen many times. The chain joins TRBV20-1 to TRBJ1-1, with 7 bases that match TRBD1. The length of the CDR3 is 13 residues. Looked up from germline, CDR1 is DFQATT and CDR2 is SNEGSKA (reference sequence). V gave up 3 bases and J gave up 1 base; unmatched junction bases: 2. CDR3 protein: CSARGTENTEAFF. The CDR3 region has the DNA TGCAGTGCTAGGGGGACAGAGAACACTGAAGCTTTCTTT.

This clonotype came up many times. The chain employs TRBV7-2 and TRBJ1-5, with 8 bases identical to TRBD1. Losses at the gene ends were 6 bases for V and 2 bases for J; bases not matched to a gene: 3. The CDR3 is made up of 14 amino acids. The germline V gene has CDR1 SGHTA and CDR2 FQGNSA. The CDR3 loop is CASSQTGGNQPQHF. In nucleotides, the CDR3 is TGTGCCAGCAGTCAGACAGGGGGCAATCAGCCCCAGCATTTT.

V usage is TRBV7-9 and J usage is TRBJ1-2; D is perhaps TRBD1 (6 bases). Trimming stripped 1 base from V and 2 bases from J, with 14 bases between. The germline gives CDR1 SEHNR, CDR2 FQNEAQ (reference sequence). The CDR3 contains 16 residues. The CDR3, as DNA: TGTGCCAGCAGCTTAGACAACAACAGGGAGAACTATGGCTACACCTTC. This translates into CASSLDNNRENYGYTF.

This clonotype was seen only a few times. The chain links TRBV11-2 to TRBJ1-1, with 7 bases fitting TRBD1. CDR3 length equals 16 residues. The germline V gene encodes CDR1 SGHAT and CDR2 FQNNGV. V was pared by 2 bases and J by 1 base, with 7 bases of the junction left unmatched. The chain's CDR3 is CASSLPTGTENTEAFF. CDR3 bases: TGTGCCAGCAGCTTACCGACCGGGACAGAGAACACTGAAGCTTTCTTT.

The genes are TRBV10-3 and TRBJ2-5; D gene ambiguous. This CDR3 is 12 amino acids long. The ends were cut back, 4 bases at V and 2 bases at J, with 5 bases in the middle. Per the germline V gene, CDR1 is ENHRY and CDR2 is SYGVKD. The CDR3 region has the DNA TGTGCCATCAGTGGCTTTCAAGAGACCCAGTACTTC. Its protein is CAISGFQETQYF.

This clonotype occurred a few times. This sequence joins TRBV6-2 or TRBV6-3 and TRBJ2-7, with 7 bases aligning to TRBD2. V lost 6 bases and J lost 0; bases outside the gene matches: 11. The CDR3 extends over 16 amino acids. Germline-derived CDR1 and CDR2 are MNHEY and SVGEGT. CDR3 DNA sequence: TGTGCCAGCAGCCACTCGAGTCGCGGGAGCTCCTACGAGCAGTACTTC. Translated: CASSHSSRGSSYEQYF.

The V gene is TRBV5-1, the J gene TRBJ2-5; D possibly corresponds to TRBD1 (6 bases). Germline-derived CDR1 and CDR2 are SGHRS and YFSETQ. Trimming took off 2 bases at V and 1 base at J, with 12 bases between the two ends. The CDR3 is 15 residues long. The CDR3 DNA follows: TGCGCCAGCAGCTTATCGACAGGTTCCCAAGAGACCCAGTACTTC. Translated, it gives CASSLSTGSQETQYF.

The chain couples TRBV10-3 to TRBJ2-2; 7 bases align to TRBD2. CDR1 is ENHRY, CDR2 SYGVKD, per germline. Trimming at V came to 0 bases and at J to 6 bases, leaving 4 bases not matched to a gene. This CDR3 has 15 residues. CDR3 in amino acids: CAISESTLAAGELFF. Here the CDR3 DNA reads TGTGCCATCAGTGAGTCGACCCTAGCGGCCGGGGAGCTGTTTTTT.

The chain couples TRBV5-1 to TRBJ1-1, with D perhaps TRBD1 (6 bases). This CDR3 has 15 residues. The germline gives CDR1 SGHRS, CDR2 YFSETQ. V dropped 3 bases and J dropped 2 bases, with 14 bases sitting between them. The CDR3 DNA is TGCGCCAGCAGCTGGACCGGAGGGGGTAACACTGAAGCTTTCTTT. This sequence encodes CASSWTGGGNTEAFF.

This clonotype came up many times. The CDR3 spells CASSRASGPRDTQYF. The CDR3 DNA is TGTGCCAGCAGCCGGGCTAGCGGGCCTCGGGATACGCAGTATTTT. The V and J genes are TRBV7-9 and TRBJ2-3; 8 bases are shared with TRBD2. The J segment lost 6 bases and the V segment lost 5 bases, leaving 10 bases of the junction unmatched. CDR3 size: 15 residues. Germline-derived CDR1 and CDR2 are SEHNR and FQNEAQ (reference sequence).

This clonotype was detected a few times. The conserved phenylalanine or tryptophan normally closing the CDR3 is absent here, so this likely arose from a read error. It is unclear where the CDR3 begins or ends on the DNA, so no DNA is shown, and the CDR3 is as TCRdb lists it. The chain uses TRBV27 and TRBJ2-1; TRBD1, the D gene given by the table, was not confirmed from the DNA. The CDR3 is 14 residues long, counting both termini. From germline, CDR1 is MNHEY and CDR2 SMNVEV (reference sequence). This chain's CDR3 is CASSAQIRGGILVI.

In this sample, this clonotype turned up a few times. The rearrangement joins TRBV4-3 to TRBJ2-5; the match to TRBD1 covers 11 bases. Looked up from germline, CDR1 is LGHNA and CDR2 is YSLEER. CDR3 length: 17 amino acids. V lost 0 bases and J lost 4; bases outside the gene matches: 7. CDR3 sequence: CASSQDKRTGGPETQYF. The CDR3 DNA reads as TGCGCCAGCAGCCAAGATAAAAGGACAGGGGGCCCAGAGACCCAGTACTTC.

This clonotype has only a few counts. The CDR3 region has the DNA TGTGCCAGCAGTTACAGCTCGGGCTACACCTTC. Translating it yields CASSYSSGYTF. V is TRBV6-2 or TRBV6-3 and J is TRBJ1-2; D uncertain. This CDR3 region has 11 residues. The V end was cut by 2 bases, the J end by 8 bases, with 6 bases between. CDR1 and CDR2 (germline): MNHEY, SVGEGT.